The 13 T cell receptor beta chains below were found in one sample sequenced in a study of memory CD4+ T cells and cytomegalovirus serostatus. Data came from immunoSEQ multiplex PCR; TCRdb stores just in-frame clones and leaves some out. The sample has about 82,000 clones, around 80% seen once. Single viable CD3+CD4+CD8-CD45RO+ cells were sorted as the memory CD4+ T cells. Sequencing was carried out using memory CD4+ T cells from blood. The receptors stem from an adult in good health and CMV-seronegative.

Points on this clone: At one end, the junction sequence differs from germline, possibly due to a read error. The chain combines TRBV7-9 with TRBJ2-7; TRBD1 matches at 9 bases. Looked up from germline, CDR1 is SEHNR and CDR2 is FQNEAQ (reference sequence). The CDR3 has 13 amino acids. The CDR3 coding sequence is TGTGCCAGCAGCATAGCCGGGACAGGGGAGCAGTACTTC. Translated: CASSIAGTGEQYF.

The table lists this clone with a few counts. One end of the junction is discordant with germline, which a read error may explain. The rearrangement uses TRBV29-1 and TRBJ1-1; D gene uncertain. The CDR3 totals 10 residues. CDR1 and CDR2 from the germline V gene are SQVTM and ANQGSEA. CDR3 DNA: TGCAGCGTCGAAGGGACTGAAGCTTTCTTT. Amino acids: CSVEGTEAFF.

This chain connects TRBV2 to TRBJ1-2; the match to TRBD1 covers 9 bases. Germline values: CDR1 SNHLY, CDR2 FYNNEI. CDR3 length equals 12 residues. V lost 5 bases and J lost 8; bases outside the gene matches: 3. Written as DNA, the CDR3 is TGTGCCAGCAGTACAGGGGGCCGAGGCTACACCTTC. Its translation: CASSTGGRGYTF.

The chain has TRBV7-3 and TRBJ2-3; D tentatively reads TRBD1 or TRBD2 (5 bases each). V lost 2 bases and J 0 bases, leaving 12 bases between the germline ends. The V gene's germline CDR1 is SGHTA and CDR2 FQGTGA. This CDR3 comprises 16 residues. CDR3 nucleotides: TGTGCCAGCAGCTTATCGGGGCAGGGTAGCACAGATACGCAGTATTTT. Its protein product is CASSLSGQGSTDTQYF.

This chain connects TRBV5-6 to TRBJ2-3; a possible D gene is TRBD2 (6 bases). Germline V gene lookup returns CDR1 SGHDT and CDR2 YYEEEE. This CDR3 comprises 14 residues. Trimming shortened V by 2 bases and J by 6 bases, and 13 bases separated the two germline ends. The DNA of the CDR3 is TGTGCCAGCAGCTTAGGGCCGGGGGTGGATACGCAGTATTTT. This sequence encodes CASSLGPGVDTQYF.

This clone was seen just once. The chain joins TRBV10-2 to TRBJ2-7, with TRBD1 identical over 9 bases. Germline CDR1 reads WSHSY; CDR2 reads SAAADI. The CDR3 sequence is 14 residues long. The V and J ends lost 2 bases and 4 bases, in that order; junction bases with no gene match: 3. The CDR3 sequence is CASSEPGQGYEQYF. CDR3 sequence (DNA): TGCGCCAGCAGTGAGCCGGGACAGGGATACGAGCAGTACTTC.

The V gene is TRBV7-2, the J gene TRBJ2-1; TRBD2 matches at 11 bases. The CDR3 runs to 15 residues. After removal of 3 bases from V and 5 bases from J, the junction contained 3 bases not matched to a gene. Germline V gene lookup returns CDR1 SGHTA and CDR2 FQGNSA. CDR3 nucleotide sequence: TGTGCCAGCAGCTTGACTAGCGGGGTTGACAATGAGCAGTTCTTC. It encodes CASSLTSGVDNEQFF.

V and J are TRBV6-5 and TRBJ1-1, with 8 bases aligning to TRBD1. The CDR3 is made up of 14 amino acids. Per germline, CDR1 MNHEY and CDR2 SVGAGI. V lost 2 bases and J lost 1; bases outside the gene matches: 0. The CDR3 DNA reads TGTGCCAGCAGTTACGGGACAGGGAACACTGAAGCTTTCTTT. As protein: CASSYGTGNTEAFF.

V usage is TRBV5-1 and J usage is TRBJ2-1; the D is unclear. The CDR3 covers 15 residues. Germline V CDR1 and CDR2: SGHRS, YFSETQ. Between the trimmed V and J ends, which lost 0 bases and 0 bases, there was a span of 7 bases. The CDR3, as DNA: TGCGCCAGCAGCTTGGTCCAGGCCTCCTACAATGAGCAGTTCTTC. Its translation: CASSLVQASYNEQFF. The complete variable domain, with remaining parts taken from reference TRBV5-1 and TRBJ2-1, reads KAGVTQTPRYLIKTRGQQVTLSCSPISGHRSVSWYQQTPGQGLQFLFEYFSETQRNKGNFPGRFSGRQFSNSRSEMNVSTLELGDSALYLCASSLVQASYNEQFFGPGTRLTVL.

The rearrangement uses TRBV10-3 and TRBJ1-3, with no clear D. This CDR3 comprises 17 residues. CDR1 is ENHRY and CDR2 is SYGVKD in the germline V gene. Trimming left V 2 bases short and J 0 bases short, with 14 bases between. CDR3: CAISEPTGLDSGNTIYF. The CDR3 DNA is TGTGCCATCAGTGAGCCGACCGGTCTTGACTCTGGAAACACCATATATTTT.

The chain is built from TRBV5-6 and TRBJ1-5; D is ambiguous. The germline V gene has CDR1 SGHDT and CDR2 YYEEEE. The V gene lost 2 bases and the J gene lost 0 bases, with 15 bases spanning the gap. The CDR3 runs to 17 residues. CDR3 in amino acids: CASSFSLGRDSNQPQHF. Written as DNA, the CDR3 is TGTGCCAGCAGCTTCTCTCTCGGGAGAGATAGCAATCAGCCCCAGCATTTT.

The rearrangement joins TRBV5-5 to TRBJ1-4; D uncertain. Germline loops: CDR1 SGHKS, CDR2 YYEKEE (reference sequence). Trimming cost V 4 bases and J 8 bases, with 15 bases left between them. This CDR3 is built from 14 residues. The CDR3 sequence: CASSLPENAEKLFF. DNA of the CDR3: TGTGCCAGCAGCCTCCCGGAAAACGCCGAAAAACTGTTTTTT.

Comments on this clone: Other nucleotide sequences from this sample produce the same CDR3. CDR3 residues: CASSLAGNYGYTF. The CDR3 coding sequence is TGTGCCAGCAGCTTGGCCGGGAACTATGGCTACACCTTC. The chain recombines TRBV5-6 with TRBJ1-2; D not resolved. CDR3 length: 13 amino acids. CDR1 is SGHDT, CDR2 YYEEEE, per germline. Between the trimmed V and J ends, which lost 0 bases and 2 bases, there was a span of 5 bases.